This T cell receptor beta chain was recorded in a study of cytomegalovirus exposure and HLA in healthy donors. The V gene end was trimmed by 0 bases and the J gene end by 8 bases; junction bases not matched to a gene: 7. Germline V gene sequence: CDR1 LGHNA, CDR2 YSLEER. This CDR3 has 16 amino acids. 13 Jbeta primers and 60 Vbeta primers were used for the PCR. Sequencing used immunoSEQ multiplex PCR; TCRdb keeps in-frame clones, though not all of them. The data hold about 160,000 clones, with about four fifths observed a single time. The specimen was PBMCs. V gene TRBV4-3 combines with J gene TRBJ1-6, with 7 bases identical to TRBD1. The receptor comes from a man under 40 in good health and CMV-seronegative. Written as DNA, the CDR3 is TGCGCCAGCAGCCAAGAGGGGGGCAGGGGGTATTCACCCCTCCACTTT. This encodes CASSQEGGRGYSPLHF.